This T cell receptor beta chain stems from a study of PD-1 blockade in classical Hodgkin lymphoma. Across the whole study: Every 2 weeks, patients had 3 mg/kg nivolumab intravenously.

This clone has a handful of counts. Its antigen is currently unknown. Only in-frame clones appear in the TCRdb table, and some are missing; sequencing was by immunoSEQ multiplex PCR. The sample yields more than 10,000 clones, about 82% seen once. Study outcomes and limitations: CD4+ TCR diversity, unlike CD8+, rose significantly by C4D1.

All patients experienced relapse after autologous stem cell transplantation, and brentuximab vedotin exposure was variable. CDR3 length: 15 residues. The V end lost 0 bases, the J end lost 4 bases, and 10 bases lay between the germline ends. The V gene's germline CDR1 is MGHRA and CDR2 YSYEKL. The TCR comes from a human donor with classical Hodgkin lymphoma. The input for sequencing was peripheral blood mononuclear cells (PBMCs), taken at baseline. The chain couples TRBV4-1 to TRBJ1-3, with D unclear. CDR3 in amino acids: CASSQDSARGNTIYF. CDR3 nucleotide sequence: TGCGCCAGCAGCCAAGACTCGGCCCGGGGAAACACCATATATTTT.